This T cell receptor beta chain was identified in a study of T-cell reconstitution after alpha-beta-depleted transplantation in children. Details on this clonotype: Sequence at one end of the junction differs from germline and may be a read error.

The CDR3 extends over 16 amino acids. The germline V gene encodes CDR1 SEHNR and CDR2 FQNEAQ (reference sequence). As it was prepared, the TCRbeta library received unique molecular identifiers. TCRdb redid the calling of the PCR reads with MiXCR, one entry per CDR3 protein. The sample lists under 450,000 distinct CDR3 sequences, around 15% occurring once. The specimen comprised PBMCs, mostly from graft donor cells, sampled 360 days after TCRalphabeta/CD19-depleted stem cell transplant. The sequence came from a boy under two years old who had a stem cell transplant for Wiskott-Aldrich syndrome, so the T cells may come from the graft donor. This chain uses TRBV7-9 with TRBJ2-6, with D possibly matching TRBD2 (6 bases). The CDR3: CASILGGQSGANVLTF. The CDR3 DNA follows: TGTGCCAGCATCTTAGGAGGGCAATCTGGGGCCAACGTCCTGACTTTC. The full variable domain, in which reference TRBV7-9 and TRBJ2-6 provide the parts outside the CDR3, is DTGVSQNPRHKITKRGQNVTFRCDPISEHNRLYWYRQTLGQGPEFLTYFQNEAQLEKSRLLSDRFSAERPKGSFSTLEIQRTEQGDSAMYLCASILGGQSGANVLTFGAGSRLTVL.